This TCR beta chain was profiled in a study of T-cell reconstitution after alpha-beta-depleted transplantation in children. Unique molecular identifiers tagged the TCRbeta library. TCRdb redid the calling of the PCR reads with MiXCR, one entry per CDR3 protein. Here the sample spans about 580,000 distinct CDR3 sequences, 23% being singletons. Study-wide points: At the one-year point after transplant, T-cell counts and TCRbeta diversity were found to come mostly from T cells that had been newly produced.

Only a few counts were recorded for this clonotype. Its antigen is unknown. The germline gives CDR1 MNHEY, CDR2 SVGAGI. The CDR3 is 13 residues long. V was cut by 2 bases and J by 5 bases, with 9 bases left in between. The clonotype originates from a boy in the first two years of life who had a stem cell transplant for acute myeloid leukemia, so the T cells may come from the graft donor. This chain links TRBV6-5 with TRBJ2-5, with a tentative D call TRBD2 (5 bases). Sequencing used PBMCs, mostly from graft donor cells, obtained 360 days after TCRalphabeta/CD19-depleted stem cell transplant. CDR3 region: CASSYNRGETQYF. The CDR3 DNA sequence: TGTGCCAGCAGTTACAATAGAGGGGAGACCCAGTACTTC.